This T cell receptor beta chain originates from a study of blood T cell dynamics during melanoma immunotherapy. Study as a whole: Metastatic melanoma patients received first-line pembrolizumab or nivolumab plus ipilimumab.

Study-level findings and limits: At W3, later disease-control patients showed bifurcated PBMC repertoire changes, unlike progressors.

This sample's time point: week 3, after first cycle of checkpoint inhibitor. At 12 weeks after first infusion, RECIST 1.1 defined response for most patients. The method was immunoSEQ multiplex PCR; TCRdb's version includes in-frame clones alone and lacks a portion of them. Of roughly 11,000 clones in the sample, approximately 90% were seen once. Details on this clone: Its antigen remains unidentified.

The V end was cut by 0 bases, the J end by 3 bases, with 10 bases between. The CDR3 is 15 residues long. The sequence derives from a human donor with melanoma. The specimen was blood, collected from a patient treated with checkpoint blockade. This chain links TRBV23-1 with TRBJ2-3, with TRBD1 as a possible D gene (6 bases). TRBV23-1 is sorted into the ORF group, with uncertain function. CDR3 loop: CASSQSPGTTDTQYF. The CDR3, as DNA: TGCGCCAGCAGTCAATCTCCCGGGACAACAGATACGCAGTATTTT.